This TCR beta chain was retrieved from a study of shared clonotypes between healthy human individuals. Whole-study results and caveats: The diversity represented, both genetic and in exposure history, was limited by few donors. Sequencing depth was expected to affect clonotype sharing among donors.

The CDR3 spans 16 residues. V lost 3 bases and J 2 bases, leaving 11 bases between the germline ends. CDR1 is LNHDA, CDR2 SQIVND, per germline (reference sequence). Unsorted samples drew genomic DNA from approximately 90 million PBMCs. Source study methods: Filtering differed because ImmunoSEQ produced junction-only sequences that carried no quality scores. Here immunoSEQ multiplex PCR was the method, and the copy in TCRdb shows in-frame clones only, minus some. Clonal size and the V and J genes are those of that table, whereas D and trimming came from the DNA. The sample carries approximately 510,000 clones, more than 65% recorded once. With respect to this clone: Its target is unknown.

This rearrangement joins TRBV19 to TRBJ2-6, with unresolved D. What was sequenced was PBMCs. The TCR sequence derives from a woman between 40 and 50 years old in good health. Some clones in this sample may be carry-over from other donors' samples. CDR3 amino acids: CASSISRVTGANVLTF. In nucleotides, the CDR3 is TGTGCCAGTAGTATTTCCCGGGTAACTGGGGCCAACGTCCTGACTTTC.